The present T cell receptor beta chain was sequenced within a study of T cells in localized non-small cell lung cancer. General study results and limits: Blood T cell density predicted longer survival; adjacent-lung clonality, shorter. Clonality of T cells reached its maximum in uninvolved adjacent lung, surpassing tumor.

Per the germline V gene, CDR1 is SGHAT and CDR2 is FQNNGV. V lost 4 bases, J lost 0 bases, and 13 bases stayed unmatched. The CDR3 is 18 residues long. The protocol was immunoSEQ multiplex PCR, while the TCRdb copy is restricted to in-frame clones and leaves out a portion. This sample has about 21,000 clones; roughly 89% occur once, and the top ten carry under 7.5%. Concerning this clone itself: Its antigen is unidentified.

This specimen consisted of peripheral blood, obtained before any cancer treatment. The sequence came from an older male donor with stage I squamous cell lung carcinoma. V and J are TRBV11-2 and TRBJ1-1; 8 bases map to TRBD1. The CDR3 DNA reads TGTGCCAGCAGCTCCCTGACAGGGGCATGTTACATGAACACTGAAGCTTTCTTT. Translation: CASSSLTGACYMNTEAFF. The variable domain in full, completed from reference TRBV11-2 and TRBJ1-1, reads EAGVAQSPRYKIIEKRQSVAFWCNPISGHATLYWYQQILGQGPKLLIQFQNNGVVDDSQLPKDRFSAERLKGVDSTLKIQPAKLEDSAVYLCASSSLTGACYMNTEAFFGQGTRLTVV.